This TCR beta chain comes out of a study of T cell repertoires and HLA-DP antigens. The length of the CDR3 is 14 residues. V was cut by 5 bases and J by 3 bases, with 11 bases left in between. Germline V gives CDR1 SGHTA, CDR2 FQGNSA. Assay: immunoSEQ multiplex PCR; the TCRdb copy retains only in-frame clones and omits some. The sample holds some 120,000 clones, over 90% seen once. Comments on this clone: As yet, its antigen is unknown.

The source is a woman between 18 and 30 years old in good health and CMV-seronegative. The chain couples TRBV7-2 to TRBJ1-5, with D tentatively TRBD1 (6 bases). Sequenced sample: CD4+ T cells from PBMCs. The CDR3, as DNA: TGTGCCAGCAGCACCAGGGGCGACAATCAGCCCCAGCATTTT. Translation: CASSTRGDNQPQHF.